A single sample gave rise to the 15 T cell receptor beta chains below, sequenced in a study of cytomegalovirus exposure and HLA in healthy donors. PCR used 60 Vbeta primers and 13 Jbeta primers. TCRdb's table, derived via immunoSEQ multiplex PCR, lists solely in-frame clones and lacks some. There are roughly 200,000 clones in the sample; over 70% occur only once, and over 1.5% lies in the top ten. The sample was PBMCs. The receptors come from a man aged 40-49 years in good health and CMV-seropositive.

This chain joins TRBV4-2 and TRBJ2-2; 14 nucleotides line up with TRBD2. This CDR3 region has 17 residues. CDR1 and CDR2 from the germline V gene are LGHNA and YNFKEQ. Trimming took 4 bases from V and 2 from J; bases not matched to a gene: 3. CDR3 sequence: CASSPGLAGGNTGELFF. In DNA, the CDR3 is TGTGCCAGCAGCCCAGGACTAGCGGGAGGCAACACCGGGGAGCTGTTTTTT.

The table lists this clone with a few counts. The chain carries TRBV6-5 and TRBJ2-7; 10 bases agree with TRBD1. CDR1 MNHEY and CDR2 SVGAGI come from the germline V gene. CDR3 length: 14 residues. V lost 2 bases to trimming and J lost 2 bases; unmatched junction nucleotides: 0. CDR3 sequence (DNA): TGTGCCAGCAGTTACGGACAGGGGGCCTACGAGCAGTACTTC. It is translated as CASSYGQGAYEQYF.

J is TRBJ1-1 and V is TRBV5-4; perhaps TRBD1 as D (5 bases). In germline, CDR1 is SGHNT, CDR2 YYREEE (reference sequence). Trimming pared 3 bases from V and 1 base from J, leaving 10 bases between. CDR3 size: 14 residues. In nucleotides, the CDR3 is TGTGCCAGCAGCTCAATTAGGGGGAACACTGAAGCTTTCTTT. It is translated as CASSSIRGNTEAFF.

The chain combines TRBV10-3 with TRBJ1-4; D is possibly TRBD1 (5 bases). V lost 3 bases, J lost 5 bases, and 13 bases lay in between. Germline CDR1 is ENHRY and CDR2 is SYGVKD. The CDR3 spans 15 residues. For the CDR3, the DNA is TGTGCCATCAGTGAACGGGGGACTACAAATGAAAAACTGTTTTTT. Amino acids: CAISERGTTNEKLFF.

The gene calls are TRBV14 and TRBJ2-7, with no clear D. This CDR3 comprises 12 residues. Germline lookup yields CDR1 SGHDN and CDR2 FVKESK. Trimming pared 4 bases from V and 3 bases from J, leaving 7 bases between. CDR3 amino acids: CASSLLLYEQYF. CDR3 nucleotides: TGTGCCAGCAGCCTCCTCCTCTACGAGCAGTACTTC.

V and J are TRBV2 and TRBJ1-2, with unresolved D. Trimming took off 2 bases at V and 3 bases at J, with 13 bases between the two ends. CDR3 length: 15 amino acids. The germline V gene has CDR1 SNHLY and CDR2 FYNNEI. CDR3: CASSETSTRDYGYTF. The CDR3 DNA reads as TGTGCCAGCAGTGAAACCTCGACACGTGACTATGGCTACACCTTC. Drawing the rest from reference TRBV2 and TRBJ1-2, the complete variable domain is EPEVTQTPSHQVTQMGQEVILRCVPISNHLYFYWYRQILGQKVEFLVSFYNNEISEKSEIFDDQFSVERPDGSNFTLKIRSTKLEDSAMYFCASSETSTRDYGYTFGSGTRLTVV.

This clone has only one observation. This sequence joins TRBV21-1 and TRBJ2-5; the table's D call, TRBD2, has no DNA check behind it. TRBV21-1 is a documented pseudogene. There are 15 residues in the CDR3. The CDR3 loop reads CASSPREPSGETQYF. The CDR3, as DNA: TGTGCCAGCAGCCCCCGGGAGCCCTCCGGGGAGACCCAGTACTTC.

The sample holds one count of this clone. V gene TRBV5-6 combines with J gene TRBJ2-5; possible D gene TRBD2, 6 bases. V lost 6 bases and J 3 bases, leaving 12 bases between the germline ends. The germline V gene encodes CDR1 SGHDT and CDR2 YYEEEE. The CDR3 covers 13 residues. Here the CDR3 reads CASTWRGKETQYF. The CDR3 DNA follows: TGTGCCAGCACCTGGAGGGGAAAAGAGACCCAGTACTTC.

The chain combines TRBV23-1 with TRBJ2-5; 9 bases align to TRBD1. TRBV23-1 is annotated as an ORF whose role is uncertain. V shed 4 bases and J 4 bases; nucleotides not matched to a gene: 22. The CDR3 contains 20 residues. CDR3 bases: TGCGCCAGCAGTCCCCTCGGGACAGGGCCATCCCAGACACAGGTAGAGACCCAGTACTTC. This gives the protein CASSPLGTGPSQTQVETQYF.

This clone was detected only once. V and J are TRBV5-1 and TRBJ1-1, with a tentative D call TRBD1 (5 bases). Germline CDR1 reads SGHRS; CDR2 reads YFSETQ. CDR3 size: 14 residues. Trimming took off 0 bases at V and 4 bases at J, with 10 bases between the two ends. CDR3 loop: CASSLAQGSTEAFF. The CDR3 nucleotides read TGCGCCAGCAGCTTGGCCCAGGGAAGCACTGAAGCTTTCTTT.

The chain combines TRBV15 with TRBJ2-5; 9 nucleotides agree with TRBD2. The CDR3 is 16 amino acids. V gave up 0 bases and J gave up 5 bases; unmatched junction bases: 7. The germline CDR1 and CDR2 sequences are LNHNV and YYDKDF (reference sequence). For the CDR3, the DNA is TGTGCCACCAGCAGAGATGGACTAGCGATTCTGGAGACCCAGTACTTC. As protein: CATSRDGLAILETQYF.

This chain uses TRBV14 with TRBJ2-6; 11 positions agree with TRBD2. V trimming: 4 bases; J trimming: 0 bases; junction bases outside the gene matches: 5. The CDR3 extends over 18 amino acids. Per the germline V gene, CDR1 is SGHDN and CDR2 is FVKESK. The CDR3 spells CASSLLAGGRSGANVLTF. CDR3 DNA sequence: TGTGCCAGCAGCCTTCTAGCGGGAGGACGCTCTGGGGCCAACGTCCTGACTTTC.

This clone was found a few times. The gene calls are TRBV19 and TRBJ2-3; D is perhaps TRBD2 (6 bases). Germline CDR1 is LNHDA and CDR2 is SQIVND (reference sequence). Trimming cost V 3 bases and J 6 bases, with 13 bases left between them. The CDR3 consists of 14 residues. For the CDR3, the DNA is TGTGCCAGTAGTATCCGCGGGACCGGGGATACGCAGTATTTT. Its translation is CASSIRGTGDTQYF.

A word on this clone: A junction boundary mismatches the germline segment, possibly from a read error. The rearrangement uses TRBV9 and TRBJ2-1; 8 bases align to TRBD2. Germline CDR1 and CDR2: SGDLS and YYNGEE. The CDR3 consists of 13 residues. The CDR3 sequence is CASSSGLGGIRIF. The CDR3 nucleotides are TGTGCCAGCAGCTCGGGACTAGGGGGAATAAGAATCTTC.

As DNA, the CDR3 is TGTGCCAGCAGGGAGACTAACTATGGCTACACCTTC. Protein: CASRETNYGYTF. This rearrangement joins TRBV28 to TRBJ1-2; no definite D call. Deletions cut 6 bases from V and 0 bases from J, with 5 bases between. Germline CDR1 MDHEN, CDR2 SYDVKM. The CDR3 is 12 residues long.